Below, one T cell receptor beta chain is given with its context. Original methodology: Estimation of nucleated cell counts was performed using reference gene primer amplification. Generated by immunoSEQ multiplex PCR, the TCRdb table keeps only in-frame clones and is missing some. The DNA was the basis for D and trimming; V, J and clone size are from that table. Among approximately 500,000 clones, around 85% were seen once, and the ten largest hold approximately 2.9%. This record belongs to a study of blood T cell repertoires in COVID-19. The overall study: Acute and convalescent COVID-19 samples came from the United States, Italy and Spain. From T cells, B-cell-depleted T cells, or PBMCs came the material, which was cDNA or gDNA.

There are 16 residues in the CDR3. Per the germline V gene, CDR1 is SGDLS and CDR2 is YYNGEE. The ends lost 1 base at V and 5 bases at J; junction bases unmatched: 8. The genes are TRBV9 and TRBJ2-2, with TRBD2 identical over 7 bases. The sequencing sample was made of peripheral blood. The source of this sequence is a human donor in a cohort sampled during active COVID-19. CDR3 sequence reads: CASSVSQLASTGELFF. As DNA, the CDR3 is TGTGCCAGCAGCGTAAGCCAACTAGCGAGTACCGGGGAGCTGTTTTTT. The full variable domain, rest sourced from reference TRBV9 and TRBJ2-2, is DSGVTQTPKHLITATGQRVTLRCSPRSGDLSVYWYQQSLDQGLQFLIQYYNGEERAKGNILERFSAQQFPDLHSELNLSSLELGDSALYFCASSVSQLASTGELFFGEGSRLTVL.